This TCR beta chain was sequenced for a study of blood T cell repertoires in COVID-19. For the study at large: Samples of COVID-19 (acute and convalescent) were obtained from the United States, Italy and Spain. T cells, B-cell-depleted T cells, or PBMCs supplied cDNA or gDNA.

Source study methods: Amplifying reference gene primers gave estimates of nucleated cell counts. Assay: immunoSEQ multiplex PCR; the TCRdb copy retains only in-frame clones and omits some. V, J and clone size derive from that table, while D and trimming were established from the DNA sequence. Of about 250,000 clones listed, approximately 83% were seen once; the top ten hold around 26%. This receptor was obtained from a middle-aged man with acute or convalescent COVID-19. Sequencing was done on a sample of peripheral blood.

The CDR3 sequence: CARGRETTEDEQFF. The CDR3 DNA sequence: TGCGCCAGGGGGCGCGAGACCACTGAGGATGAGCAGTTCTTC. The V and J genes are TRBV10-1 and TRBJ2-1, with D possibly being TRBD1 (5 bases). The CDR3 loop spans 14 amino acids. Trimming pared 9 bases from V and 8 bases from J, leaving 20 bases between. Germline V lookup: CDR1 WNHNN, CDR2 SYGVQD (reference sequence).